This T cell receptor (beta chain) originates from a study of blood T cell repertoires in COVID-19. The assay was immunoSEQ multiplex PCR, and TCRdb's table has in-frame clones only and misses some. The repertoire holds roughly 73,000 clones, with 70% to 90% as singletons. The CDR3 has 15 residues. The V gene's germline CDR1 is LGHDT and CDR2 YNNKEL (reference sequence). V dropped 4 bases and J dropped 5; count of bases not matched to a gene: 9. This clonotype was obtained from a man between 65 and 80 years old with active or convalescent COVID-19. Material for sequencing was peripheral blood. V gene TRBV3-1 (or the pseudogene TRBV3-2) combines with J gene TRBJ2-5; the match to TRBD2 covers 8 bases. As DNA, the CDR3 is TGTGCCAGCAGCCGTCCCGGGACTAGAATGGAGACCCAGTACTTC. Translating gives CASSRPGTRMETQYF.